These T cell receptor beta chains were read from a single sample in a study of shared clonotypes between healthy human individuals. This table comes from immunoSEQ multiplex PCR, and its TCRdb copy is limited to in-frame clones, with some not included. The sample yields over 1.5 million clones, 95% to 99% seen once. What was sequenced was naive CD4+ T cells sorted from blood. The receptors derive from a man aged 25-40 years in good health. Each CDR3 is given with its conserved first and last residue. Each record gives: D gene, clone size, CDR3 length, J gene, V gene, CDR3 protein, CDR3 DNA. The D gene is left open where the match is weak. Not all rows give a size; the values are once, few, many and, for expanded clones, a class.

TRBD2 | once | 16 | TRBJ2-1 | TRBV25-1 | CASSDLLAERYNEQFF | TGTGCCAGCAGTGACCTACTAGCGGAAAGATACAATGAGCAGTTCTTC
. | . | 15 | TRBJ2-7 | TRBV10-3 | CAISEYFGSSYEQYF | TGTGCCATCAGTGAGTACTTCGGCTCCTCCTACGAGCAGTACTTC
TRBD2 | . | 17 | TRBJ2-2 | TRBV11-2 | CASSLDLSGRGTGELFF | TGTGCCAGCAGCTTAGATCTAAGCGGGAGGGGCACCGGGGAGCTGTTTTTT
TRBD1 | . | 16 | TRBJ1-5 | TRBV19 | CASSIPGQGAWQPQHF | TGTGCCAGTAGTATACCGGGACAGGGGGCTTGGCAGCCCCAGCATTTT
. | . | 13 | TRBJ1-5 | TRBV6-1 | CASRLHTREPQHF | TGTGCCAGCAGGCTACACACAAGGGAGCCCCAGCATTTT
. | . | 15 | TRBJ2-2 | TRBV19 | CASSIGGSNTGELFF | TGTGCCAGTAGTATTGGGGGGTCGAACACCGGGGAGCTGTTTTTT
. | . | 10 | TRBJ2-1 | TRBV6-5 | CASSYNEQFF | TGTGCCAGCAGTTATAATGAGCAGTTCTTC
TRBD2 | once | 14 | TRBJ2-7 | TRBV18 | CASSPAGTRDEQYF | TGTGCCAGCTCACCAGCCGGGACTAGGGACGAGCAGTACTTC
TRBD1 | . | 13 | TRBJ2-5 | TRBV28 | CATREQGQETQYF | TGTGCCACCCGTGAACAGGGGCAAGAGACCCAGTACTTC
. | . | 14 | TRBJ1-1 | TRBV6-5 | CASSRRGANTEAFF | TGTGCCAGCAGCCGACGGGGGGCAAACACTGAAGCTTTCTTT
TRBD2 | . | 16 | TRBJ2-1 | TRBV9 | CASSVAPLAGRDEQFF | TGTGCCAGCAGCGTAGCTCCCCTAGCGGGAAGGGATGAGCAGTTCTTC
. | . | 14 | TRBJ1-2 | TRBV6-1 | CASSEATSARGYTF | TGTGCCAGCAGTGAAGCGACGTCAGCCAGAGGCTACACCTTC